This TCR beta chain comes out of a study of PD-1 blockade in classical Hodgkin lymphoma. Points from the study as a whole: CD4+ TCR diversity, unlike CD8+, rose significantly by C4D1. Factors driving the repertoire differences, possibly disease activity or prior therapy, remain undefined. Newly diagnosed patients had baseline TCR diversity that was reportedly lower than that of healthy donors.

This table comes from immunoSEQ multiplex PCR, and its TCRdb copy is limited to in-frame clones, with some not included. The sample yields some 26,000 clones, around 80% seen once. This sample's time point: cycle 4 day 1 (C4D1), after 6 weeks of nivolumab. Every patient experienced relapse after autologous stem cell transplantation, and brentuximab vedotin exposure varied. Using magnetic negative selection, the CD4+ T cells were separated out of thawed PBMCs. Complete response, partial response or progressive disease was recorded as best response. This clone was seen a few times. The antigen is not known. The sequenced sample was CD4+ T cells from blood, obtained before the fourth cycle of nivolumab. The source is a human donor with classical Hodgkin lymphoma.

In DNA form, the CDR3 reads TGTGCCAGCAGTCCGGACAGGGCAGTGGGCTACACCTTC. Its translation: CASSPDRAVGYTF. J is TRBJ1-2 and V is TRBV2; 8 bases match TRBD1. The CDR3 has 13 amino acids. The V and J ends lost 5 bases and 8 bases, in that order; junction bases with no gene match: 7. The germline gives CDR1 SNHLY, CDR2 FYNNEI. The complete variable domain, with remaining parts taken from reference TRBV2 and TRBJ1-2, reads EPEVTQTPSHQVTQMGQEVILRCVPISNHLYFYWYRQILGQKVEFLVSFYNNEISEKSEIFDDQFSVERPDGSNFTLKIRSTKLEDSAMYFCASSPDRAVGYTFGSGTRLTVV.